These 14 T cell receptor beta chains originate from one sample sequenced in a study of cytomegalovirus exposure and HLA in healthy donors. The method was immunoSEQ multiplex PCR; TCRdb's version includes in-frame clones alone and lacks a portion of them. The sample yields fewer than 400,000 clones, roughly 90% seen once. The source material was PBMCs. These receptors all come from a young man in good health and CMV-seronegative.

The rearrangement links TRBV19 to TRBJ2-6; no clear D gene. Trimming took 5 bases from V and 0 from J, leaving 5 bases between them. Germline CDR1 LNHDA, CDR2 SQIVND (reference sequence). CDR3 length: 14 residues. As DNA, the CDR3 is TGTGCCAGTAGTCCCTTCTCTGGGGCCAACGTCCTGACTTTC. Translation gives CASSPFSGANVLTF.

The chain has TRBV7-9 and TRBJ1-5; D is ambiguous. Trimming removed 5 bases from V and 3 bases from J, with 11 bases in between. The CDR3 runs to 14 residues. CDR1 is SEHNR, CDR2 FQNEAQ, per germline (reference sequence). The CDR3 coding sequence is TGTGCCAGCAGCCCAAGAGGGAACAATCAGCCCCAGCATTTT. Its translation: CASSPRGNNQPQHF.

V gene TRBV7-8 combines with J gene TRBJ1-2; TRBD1 agrees at 8 bases. The V and J ends lost 5 bases and 4 bases, in that order; junction bases with no gene match: 12. Germline assignment: CDR1 SGHVS and CDR2 FQNEAQ. The CDR3 is 16 residues long. This CDR3 is CASSLMPGQDPYGYTF. Written as DNA, the CDR3 is TGTGCCAGCAGCCTCATGCCGGGACAGGACCCCTATGGCTACACCTTC.

The chain carries TRBV27 and TRBJ2-3; the D gene is possibly TRBD1 (6 bases). Trimming stripped 6 bases from V and 0 bases from J, with 7 bases between. The V gene's germline CDR1 is MNHEY and CDR2 SMNVEV (reference sequence). The CDR3 is 13 amino acids. This CDR3 is CASSRGSTDTQYF. CDR3 nucleotides: TGTGCCAGCAGCAGGGGTAGCACAGATACGCAGTATTTT.

The chain uses TRBV5-4 and TRBJ1-3; a possible D gene is TRBD1 (6 bases). The CDR3 contains 16 residues. V gave up 4 bases and J gave up 0 bases, with 14 bases separating them. In germline, CDR1 is SGHNT, CDR2 YYREEE (reference sequence). The CDR3 DNA reads TGTGCCAGCAGCCCCGGGGGGGCCTTCTCTGGAAACACCATATATTTT. Translated, it gives CASSPGGAFSGNTIYF. Full variable domain (rest looked up from reference TRBV5-4 and TRBJ1-3): ETGVTQSPTHLIKTRGQQVTLRCSSQSGHNTVSWYQQALGQGPQFIFQYYREEENGRGNFPPRFSGLQFPNYSSELNVNALELDDSALYLCASSPGGAFSGNTIYFGEGSWLTVV.

This chain links TRBV6-5 with TRBJ1-1; D is perhaps TRBD1 (5 bases). V was pared by 5 bases and J by 0 bases, with 7 bases between. This CDR3 is 13 amino acids long. Germline V gene sequence: CDR1 MNHEY, CDR2 SVGAGI. CDR3 loop: CASSKTVNTEAFF. CDR3 coding DNA: TGTGCCAGCAGTAAGACAGTGAACACTGAAGCTTTCTTT.

The chain uses TRBV7-9 and TRBJ1-1; the D is unclear. The germline gives CDR1 SEHNR, CDR2 FQNEAQ (reference sequence). The CDR3 extends over 14 amino acids. Deletions cut 0 bases from V and 6 bases from J, with 11 bases between. CDR3 sequence: CASSLASMGPEAFF. The CDR3 coding sequence is TGTGCCAGCAGCTTAGCGAGCATGGGCCCTGAAGCTTTCTTT. Full variable domain (remainder filled in from reference TRBV7-9 and TRBJ1-1): DTGVSQNPRHKITKRGQNVTFRCDPISEHNRLYWYRQTLGQGPEFLTYFQNEAQLEKSRLLSDRFSAERPKGSFSTLEIQRTEQGDSAMYLCASSLASMGPEAFFGQGTRLTVV.

This clone has a single count. The V and J genes are TRBV29-1 and TRBJ1-2; 7 nucleotides match TRBD1. This CDR3 contains 13 residues. With V trimmed by 7 bases and J by 3 bases, 8 bases remained unmatched. CDR1 is SQVTM, CDR2 ANQGSEA, per germline. The CDR3 sequence is CSACPTGDYGYTF. Written as DNA, the CDR3 is TGCAGCGCCTGTCCCACAGGGGACTATGGCTACACCTTC.

The J gene is TRBJ1-1, the V gene TRBV5-1, with 8 bases lining up with TRBD1. Germline V gene lookup returns CDR1 SGHRS and CDR2 YFSETQ. The junction had 8 bases not matched to a gene; V was cut back by 4 bases and J by 0 bases. CDR3 length: 16 amino acids. The CDR3 here is CASSPGQGAMNTEAFF. CDR3 bases: TGCGCCAGCAGCCCGGGGCAGGGGGCTATGAACACTGAAGCTTTCTTT.

This clone was seen once. This chain joins TRBV6-5 and TRBJ1-1, with 7 bases matching TRBD1. The CDR3 length is 15 residues. Trimming cost V 4 bases and J 4 bases; bases outside gene matches: 9. Germline V gene sequence: CDR1 MNHEY, CDR2 SVGAGI. The CDR3 DNA reads TGTGCCAGCAGTTTATTCCAGGGGGACGGCACTGAAGCTTTCTTT. Its protein is CASSLFQGDGTEAFF.

This chain connects TRBV7-9 to TRBJ1-4; 8 nucleotides align to TRBD1. This CDR3 contains 15 residues. V shed 5 bases, J shed 2 bases, and the junction held 4 bases outside the gene matches. In germline, CDR1 is SEHNR, CDR2 FQNEAQ (reference sequence). The CDR3 region is CASSGQGATNEKLFF. In DNA form, the CDR3 reads TGTGCCAGCAGCGGGCAGGGGGCCACTAATGAAAAACTGTTTTTT.

The rearrangement links TRBV9 to TRBJ2-1, with 8 bases that match TRBD2. V shed 2 bases, J shed 10 bases, and the junction held 14 bases outside the gene matches. Germline V gene data show CDR1 as SGDLS and CDR2 as YYNGEE. The CDR3 covers 16 residues. CDR3 nucleotides: TGTGCCAGCAGCGTCCTGACTAGCGCACCTTCTCGGGAGCAGTTCTTC. Residues: CASSVLTSAPSREQFF.

The rearrangement joins TRBV7-2 to TRBJ1-2, with D unresolved. V lost 0 bases and J lost 0, with 8 bases in between. Per germline, CDR1 SGHTA and CDR2 FQGNSA. CDR3 length: 15 residues. In DNA, the CDR3 is TGTGCCAGCAGCTTAGCCTCACCAGCTAACTATGGCTACACCTTC. It codes for CASSLASPANYGYTF.

The chain carries TRBV5-1 and TRBJ2-7, with 9 bases lining up with TRBD1. Germline values: CDR1 SGHRS, CDR2 YFSETQ. The V gene end was trimmed by 0 bases and the J gene end by 7 bases; junction bases not matched to a gene: 8. This CDR3 has 15 residues. In nucleotides, the CDR3 is TGCGCCAGCAGCTTGGAGGGACAGGGCTCTAGGGAGCAGTACTTC. This translates into CASSLEGQGSREQYF.